This paragraph covers one T cell receptor (beta chain) sequence. As handled by the study authors: Cell counts per sample came from amplifying reference gene primers. Profiled with immunoSEQ multiplex PCR; TCRdb holds only in-frame clones, not every one. V, J and clone size were drawn from that table, and D and trimming were deduced from the DNA. The sample includes some 290,000 clones, 85% to 90% of them seen just once. This CDR3 spans 15 amino acids. The germline V gene has CDR1 SGDLS and CDR2 YYNGEE. The V gene lost 1 base and the J gene lost 12 bases, with 20 bases spanning the gap. This specimen belongs to a study of blood T cell repertoires in COVID-19. Turning to the study itself: The samples span acute and convalescent COVID-19 from the United States, Italy and Spain.

Membership in each cohort depended on participant-reported clinical history. Sequencing was performed on PBMCs or T cells enriched from blood (not recorded which). J is TRBJ2-1 and V is TRBV9, with D possibly matching TRBD2 (5 bases). The sequence was collected from a woman aged 25 to 39 who had recovered from COVID-19. This chain's CDR3 is CASSVTTSDSGGQFF. The CDR3 DNA follows: TGTGCCAGCAGCGTAACCACTTCAGACTCCGGAGGGCAGTTCTTC.